The next 30 T cell receptor beta chains were all read from a single sample in a study of cytomegalovirus exposure and HLA in healthy donors. PCR primers comprised 60 Vbeta and 13 Jbeta primers. The assay was immunoSEQ multiplex PCR, and TCRdb's table has in-frame clones only and misses some. The sample holds roughly 120,000 clones, more than 80% seen once. The sample comprised PBMCs. Receptors were obtained from a male donor in good health and CMV-seronegative.

The gene calls are TRBV30 and TRBJ2-6, with unresolved D. Trimming took 5 bases from V and 1 from J, leaving 6 bases between them. The germline gives CDR1 GTSNPN, CDR2 SVGIG (reference sequence). CDR3 size: 13 residues. The CDR3 sequence is CAWELSGANVLTF. For the CDR3, the DNA is TGTGCCTGGGAACTTTCTGGGGCCAACGTCCTGACTTTC.

This clone was counted once. The chain links TRBV28 to TRBJ2-5, with 9 bases lining up with TRBD1. The junction had 9 bases not matched to a gene; V was cut back by 5 bases and J by 11 bases. Germline V gene sequence: CDR1 MDHEN, CDR2 SYDVKM. The CDR3 is 13 amino acids. The CDR3 nucleotides read TGTGCCAGCAGTCTACCGGGACAGGGATGGCAGTACTTC. It yields the protein CASSLPGQGWQYF.

The rearrangement links TRBV5-1 to TRBJ1-1, with 9 bases aligning to TRBD1. Losses at the gene ends were 4 bases for V and 5 bases for J; bases not matched to a gene: 9. This CDR3 is 15 amino acids long. CDR1 and CDR2 (germline): SGHRS, YFSETQ. CDR3 loop: CASSIGTGWGTEAFF. The CDR3 DNA reads as TGCGCCAGCAGCATCGGGACAGGGTGGGGAACTGAAGCTTTCTTT.

The rearrangement links TRBV5-1 to TRBJ2-5; D may be TRBD1 (5 bases). This CDR3 comprises 18 residues. Germline V gives CDR1 SGHRS, CDR2 YFSETQ. V was cut by 0 bases and J by 1 base, with 19 bases left in between. CDR3 protein: CASSLGLWGKGPQETQYF. Written as DNA, the CDR3 is TGCGCCAGCAGCTTGGGCCTTTGGGGTAAGGGGCCCCAAGAGACCCAGTACTTC.

The J gene is TRBJ1-5, the V gene TRBV10-2; the match to TRBD1 covers 10 bases. Trimming at V came to 3 bases and at J to 6 bases, leaving 2 bases not matched to a gene. CDR3 length equals 14 residues. The V gene's germline CDR1 is WSHSY and CDR2 SAAADI. CDR3 nucleotides: TGCGCCAGCAGTGACGGACAGGGGGGTCAGCCCCAGCATTTT. Translating it yields CASSDGQGGQPQHF.

This clone was observed a few times. The J gene is TRBJ1-2, the V gene TRBV7-6, with 10 bases identical to TRBD1. V was clipped by 5 bases and J by 3 bases; unmatched bases: 6. This CDR3 has 15 amino acids. From germline, CDR1 is SGHVS and CDR2 FNYEAQ. The CDR3 DNA follows: TGTGCCAGCAGCCCGGACAGGGGGATCTACTATGGCTACACCTTC. Encoded protein: CASSPDRGIYYGYTF.

J is TRBJ2-3 and V is TRBV7-2; TRBD2 agrees at 9 bases. Germline assignment: CDR1 SGHTA and CDR2 FQGNSA. V lost 3 bases and J lost 0; bases outside the gene matches: 7. The CDR3 runs to 17 residues. The CDR3 here is CASSLGLAGGSTDTQYF. Written as DNA, the CDR3 is TGTGCCAGCAGCTTGGGACTAGCTGGGGGAAGCACAGATACGCAGTATTTT.

This chain uses TRBV5-1 with TRBJ1-2; tentatively, D is TRBD1 (6 bases). Looked up from germline, CDR1 is SGHRS and CDR2 is YFSETQ. Deletions cut 2 bases from V and 3 bases from J, with 11 bases between. The CDR3 is made up of 14 amino acids. CDR3 nucleotides: TGCGCCAGCAGCTTACACAGGGCAGACTATGGCTACACCTTC. It is translated as CASSLHRADYGYTF.

The V and J genes are TRBV7-2 and TRBJ2-7; 12 bases line up with TRBD2. The CDR3 spans 14 residues. The junction had 11 bases not matched to a gene; V was cut back by 5 bases and J by 12 bases. Germline V gene data show CDR1 as SGHTA and CDR2 as FQGNSA. Written as DNA, the CDR3 is TGTGCCAGCAGCCTCGGACTAGCGGGAACGGATCTGTACTTC. Its translation: CASSLGLAGTDLYF.

This chain uses TRBV4-2 with TRBJ2-3, with 7 bases that match TRBD2. Losses at the gene ends were 0 bases for V and 4 bases for J; bases not matched to a gene: 10. CDR3 length: 17 amino acids. Germline loops: CDR1 LGHNA, CDR2 YNFKEQ. The CDR3: CASSQDTGEGRADTQYF. The CDR3 DNA is TGTGCCAGCAGCCAAGATACGGGGGAGGGCCGCGCAGATACGCAGTATTTT.

V is TRBV2 and J is TRBJ1-1; 9 positions match TRBD1. After removal of 6 bases from V and 5 bases from J, the junction contained 10 bases not matched to a gene. CDR3 length: 15 residues. Per germline, CDR1 SNHLY and CDR2 FYNNEI. CDR3 in amino acids: CASRLDRGLITEAFF. Written as DNA, the CDR3 is TGTGCCAGCAGGTTGGACAGGGGTTTGATAACTGAAGCTTTCTTT.

This sequence joins TRBV6-5 and TRBJ2-1; maybe TRBD1 (7 bases). The ends were cut back, 6 bases at V and 8 bases at J, with 20 bases in the middle. The CDR3 spans 15 residues. Germline CDR1 MNHEY, CDR2 SVGAGI. CDR3 bases: TGTGCCAGCAGACCGCGGGACAGTATAGTTCATGAGCAGTTCTTC. It specifies CASRPRDSIVHEQFF.

The chain is built from TRBV30 and TRBJ2-7; TRBD1 agrees at 11 bases. The CDR3 length is 15 residues. Germline values: CDR1 GTSNPN, CDR2 SVGIG (reference sequence). V lost 3 bases, J lost 4 bases, and 8 bases stayed unmatched. This CDR3 reads CAWSGFGDRGYEQYF. The DNA for the CDR3 is TGTGCCTGGAGCGGGTTCGGGGACAGGGGGTACGAGCAGTACTTC.

The chain's CDR3 is CASGDSNEQFF. CDR3 DNA: TGTGCCAGCGGAGACAGCAATGAGCAGTTCTTC. The chain combines TRBV11-2 with TRBJ2-1, with a weak D call TRBD1 (5 bases). The CDR3 is 11 amino acids. The ends were cut back, 8 bases at V and 6 bases at J, with 8 bases in the middle. CDR1 is SGHAT and CDR2 is FQNNGV in the germline V gene.

This clone was counted a few times. The chain couples TRBV28 to TRBJ1-2; D gene unclear. CDR3 length: 13 residues. Germline V gene sequence: CDR1 MDHEN, CDR2 SYDVKM. V gave up 2 bases and J gave up 4 bases, with 8 bases separating them. The CDR3 loop is CASSLGGGYGYTF. The CDR3 region has the DNA TGTGCCAGCAGTTTAGGAGGTGGCTATGGCTACACCTTC.

V gene TRBV7-3 combines with J gene TRBJ2-1; the D gene is possibly TRBD2 (6 bases). The CDR3 runs to 14 residues. Germline assignment: CDR1 SGHTA and CDR2 FQGTGA. V was pared by 5 bases and J by 6 bases, with 14 bases between. This chain's CDR3 is CASSNLRAGNEQFF. CDR3 in DNA: TGTGCCAGCAGCAACCTTAGAGCGGGCAATGAGCAGTTCTTC.

This chain joins TRBV18 and TRBJ1-1; 7 bases agree with TRBD1. Germline CDR1 KGHSH, CDR2 LQKENI. V lost 6 bases and J lost 5; bases outside the gene matches: 12. This CDR3 spans 15 amino acids. DNA of the CDR3: TGTGCCAGCTCCTCATTTACAGGGGTCGGGACTGAAGCTTTCTTT. Its translation: CASSSFTGVGTEAFF. Full variable domain (rest looked up from reference TRBV18 and TRBJ1-1): NAGVMQNPRHLVRRRGQEARLRCSPMKGHSHVYWYRQLPEEGLKFMVYLQKENIIDESGMPKERFSAEFPKEGPSILRIQQVVRGDSAAYFCASSSFTGVGTEAFFGQGTRLTVV.

The rearrangement joins TRBV13 to TRBJ2-7, with D possibly being TRBD1 (6 bases). Germline CDR1 and CDR2: PRHDT and FYEKMQ (reference sequence). The CDR3 extends over 14 amino acids. Trimming stripped 2 bases from V and 5 bases from J, with 13 bases between. The CDR3 nucleotides are TGTGCCAGCAGCTTATGGCAGGGGATCCACGAGCAGTACTTC. The encoded protein is CASSLWQGIHEQYF.

The chain links TRBV4-2 to TRBJ1-6, with unresolved D. The CDR3 has 12 amino acids. V lost 0 bases and J lost 14, with 8 bases in between. Germline assignment: CDR1 LGHNA and CDR2 YNFKEQ. CDR3 DNA sequence: TGTGCCAGCAGCCAAGATATCAGTACCCTCCACTTT. As protein: CASSQDISTLHF.

This chain joins TRBV2 and TRBJ2-1; the match to TRBD1 covers 8 bases. Trimming at V came to 6 bases and at J to 2 bases, leaving 6 bases not matched to a gene. The CDR3 runs to 15 residues. Germline assignment: CDR1 SNHLY and CDR2 FYNNEI. CDR3 nucleotide sequence: TGTGCCAGCAGGGCTACAGGGGGACCCTACAATGAGCAGTTCTTC. Translated, it gives CASRATGGPYNEQFF.

The rearrangement uses TRBV9 and TRBJ2-7, with D possibly matching TRBD1 (5 bases). CDR3 length: 14 amino acids. The V and J ends lost 0 bases and 3 bases respectively, with 10 bases between them. CDR1 is SGDLS and CDR2 is YYNGEE in the germline V gene. CDR3 bases: TGTGCCAGCAGCGTAGCAGGGAAAGGCTACGAGCAGTACTTC. Amino acid sequence: CASSVAGKGYEQYF.

This rearrangement joins TRBV19 to TRBJ2-7, with D unclear. Germline V lookup: CDR1 LNHDA, CDR2 SQIVND (reference sequence). The CDR3 has 13 residues. V shed 1 base and J shed 3 bases, with 7 bases lying between them. DNA of the CDR3: TGTGCCAGTAGTATAGCGACTCGCTACGAGCAGTACTTC. As protein: CASSIATRYEQYF. The full variable domain, with the rest looked up from reference TRBV19 and TRBJ2-7, is DGGITQSPKYLFRKEGQNVTLSCEQNLNHDAMYWYRQDPGQGLRLIYYSQIVNDFQKGDIAEGYSVSREKKESFPLTVTSAQKNPTAFYLCASSIATRYEQYFGPGTRLTVT.

The V call is TRBV18, the J call TRBJ2-7; D may be TRBD1 (6 bases). The CDR3 contains 13 residues. Per germline, CDR1 KGHSH and CDR2 LQKENI. Trimming left V 3 bases short and J 3 bases short, with 9 bases between. CDR3 protein: CASSPGTNYEQYF. The CDR3 DNA sequence: TGTGCCAGCTCACCCGGGACAAACTACGAGCAGTACTTC.

The chain recombines TRBV5-4 with TRBJ1-2; a weak D match, TRBD1 (6 bases). Trimming stripped 0 bases from V and 4 bases from J, with 16 bases between. Germline V gives CDR1 SGHNT, CDR2 YYREEE (reference sequence). CDR3 length equals 16 residues. CDR3 sequence reads: CASSLARAGVVYGYTF. The CDR3 DNA follows: TGTGCCAGCAGCTTGGCGCGGGCAGGGGTCGTCTATGGCTACACCTTC.

This chain connects TRBV19 to TRBJ2-5; 7 bases are shared with TRBD1. V was pared by 8 bases and J by 5 bases, with 14 bases of the junction left unmatched. The CDR3 totals 15 residues. CDR1 is LNHDA, CDR2 SQIVND, per germline (reference sequence). The CDR3 is CASSEGQGVRETQYF. Written as DNA, the CDR3 is TGTGCCAGTTCCGAGGGGCAGGGGGTGAGGGAGACCCAGTACTTC.

This chain connects TRBV2 to TRBJ1-1; a weak D match, TRBD1 (5 bases). This CDR3 is 15 amino acids long. The ends were cut back, 6 bases at V and 0 bases at J, with 14 bases in the middle. The germline V gene has CDR1 SNHLY and CDR2 FYNNEI. The CDR3 region is CASRPGTYMNTEAFF. In DNA form, the CDR3 reads TGTGCCAGCAGGCCCGGGACTTACATGAACACTGAAGCTTTCTTT.

The chain recombines TRBV10-3 with TRBJ2-1, with TRBD2 matching 8 bases. CDR1 and CDR2 (germline): ENHRY, SYGVKD. The CDR3 length is 14 residues. V shed 4 bases, J shed 7 bases, and the junction held 6 bases outside the gene matches. The DNA for the CDR3 is TGTGCCATCAGTGTACTAGCGGTCCCGAATGAGCAGTTCTTC. Amino acids: CAISVLAVPNEQFF.

The chain recombines TRBV19 with TRBJ2-6, with 8 bases matching TRBD1. Germline-derived CDR1 and CDR2 are LNHDA and SQIVND (reference sequence). The CDR3 loop spans 19 amino acids. V dropped 5 bases and J dropped 2; count of bases not matched to a gene: 14. CDR3 nucleotides: TGTGCCAGTAGTCTTCGACAGGGGAGTTTTTATACTGGGGCCAACGTCCTGACTTTC. It is translated as CASSLRQGSFYTGANVLTF.

This clone appeared a few times. The chain is built from TRBV6-1 and TRBJ2-2, with 7 bases that match TRBD2. V gave up 5 bases and J gave up 6 bases; unmatched junction bases: 6. CDR3 length: 14 amino acids. Germline CDR1 and CDR2: MNHNS and SASEGT. The CDR3 DNA reads TGTGCCAGCAGTCCAGCGACTAGCCCCGGGGAGCTGTTTTTT. It codes for CASSPATSPGELFF.

The chain recombines TRBV5-4 with TRBJ2-7, with 9 positions matching TRBD2. The CDR3 length is 15 residues. The V gene end was trimmed by 2 bases and the J gene end by 0 bases; junction bases not matched to a gene: 3. Germline V gene data show CDR1 as SGHNT and CDR2 as YYREEE (reference sequence). The CDR3 DNA sequence: TGTGCCAGCAGCTTCAAGCGGGAGGCCTCCTACGAGCAGTACTTC. Amino acids: CASSFKREASYEQYF.